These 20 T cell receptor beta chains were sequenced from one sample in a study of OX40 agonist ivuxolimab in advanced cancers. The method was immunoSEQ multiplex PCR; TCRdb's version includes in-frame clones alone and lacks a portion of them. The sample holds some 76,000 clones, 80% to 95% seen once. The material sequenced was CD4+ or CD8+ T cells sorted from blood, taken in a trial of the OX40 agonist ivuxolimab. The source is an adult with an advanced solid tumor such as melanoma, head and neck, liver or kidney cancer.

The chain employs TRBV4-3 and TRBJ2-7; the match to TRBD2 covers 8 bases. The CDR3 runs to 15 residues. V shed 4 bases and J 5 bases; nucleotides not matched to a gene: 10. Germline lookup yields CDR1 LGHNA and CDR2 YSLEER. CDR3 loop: CASSPGWLAGNEQYF. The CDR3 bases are TGCGCCAGCAGCCCGGGTTGGCTAGCGGGCAACGAGCAGTACTTC.

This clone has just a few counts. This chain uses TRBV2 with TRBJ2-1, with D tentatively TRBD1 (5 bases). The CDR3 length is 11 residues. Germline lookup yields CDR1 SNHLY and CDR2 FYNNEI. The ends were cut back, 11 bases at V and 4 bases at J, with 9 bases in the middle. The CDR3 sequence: CAGDSYNEQFF. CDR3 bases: TGTGCCGGAGACAGTTACAATGAGCAGTTCTTC. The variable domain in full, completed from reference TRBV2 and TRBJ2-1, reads EPEVTQTPSHQVTQMGQEVILRCVPISNHLYFYWYRQILGQKVEFLVSFYNNEISEKSEIFDDQFSVERPDGSNFTLKIRSTKLEDSAMYFCAGDSYNEQFFGPGTRLTVL.

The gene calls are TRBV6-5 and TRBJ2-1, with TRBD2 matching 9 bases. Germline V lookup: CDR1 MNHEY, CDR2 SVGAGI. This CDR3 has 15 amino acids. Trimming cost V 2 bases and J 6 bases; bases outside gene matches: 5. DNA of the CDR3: TGTGCCAGCAGTTACGCGGGAGGGCTGAGCAATGAGCAGTTCTTC. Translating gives CASSYAGGLSNEQFF.

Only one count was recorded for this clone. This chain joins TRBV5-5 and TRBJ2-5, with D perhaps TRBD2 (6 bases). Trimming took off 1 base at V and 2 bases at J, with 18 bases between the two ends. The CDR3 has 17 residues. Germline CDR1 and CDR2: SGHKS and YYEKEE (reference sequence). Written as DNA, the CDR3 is TGTGCCAGCAGCTTGAGAGTTACTAGCTCGGTGCAAGAGACCCAGTACTTC. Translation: CASSLRVTSSVQETQYF.

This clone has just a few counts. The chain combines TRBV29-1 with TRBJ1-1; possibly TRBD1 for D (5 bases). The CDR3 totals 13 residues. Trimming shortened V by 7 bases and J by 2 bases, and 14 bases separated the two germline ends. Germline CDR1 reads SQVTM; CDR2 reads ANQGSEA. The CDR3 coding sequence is TGCAGCGCTCCAGTGGGGGGAAACACTGAAGCTTTCTTT. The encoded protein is CSAPVGGNTEAFF.

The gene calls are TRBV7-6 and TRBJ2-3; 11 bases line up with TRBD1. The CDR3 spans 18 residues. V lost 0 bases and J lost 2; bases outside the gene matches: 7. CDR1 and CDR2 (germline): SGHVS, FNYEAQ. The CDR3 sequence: CASSLAGTGGRSTDTQYF. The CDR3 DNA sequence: TGTGCCAGCAGCTTAGCCGGGACAGGGGGAAGGTCCACAGATACGCAGTATTTT.

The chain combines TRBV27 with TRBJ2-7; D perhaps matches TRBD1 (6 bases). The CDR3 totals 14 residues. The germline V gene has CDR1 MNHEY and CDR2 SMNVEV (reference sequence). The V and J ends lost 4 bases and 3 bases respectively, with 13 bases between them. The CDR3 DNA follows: TGTGCCAGCAGTTCTCGGGACACCAGCTACGAGCAGTACTTC. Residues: CASSSRDTSYEQYF.

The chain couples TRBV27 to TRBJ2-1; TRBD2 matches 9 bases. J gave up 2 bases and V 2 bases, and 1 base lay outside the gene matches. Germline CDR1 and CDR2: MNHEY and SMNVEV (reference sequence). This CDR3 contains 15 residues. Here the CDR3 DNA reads TGTGCCAGCAGTTTAAGCGGGGGGCCCTACAATGAGCAGTTCTTC. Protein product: CASSLSGGPYNEQFF.

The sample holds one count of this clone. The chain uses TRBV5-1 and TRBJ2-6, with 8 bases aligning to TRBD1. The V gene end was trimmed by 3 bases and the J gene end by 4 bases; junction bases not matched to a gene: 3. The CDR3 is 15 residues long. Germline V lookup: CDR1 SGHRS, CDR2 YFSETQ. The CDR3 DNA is TGCGCCAGCAGCTCGACAGGGGCCGGGGCCAACGTCCTGACTTTC. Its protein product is CASSSTGAGANVLTF.

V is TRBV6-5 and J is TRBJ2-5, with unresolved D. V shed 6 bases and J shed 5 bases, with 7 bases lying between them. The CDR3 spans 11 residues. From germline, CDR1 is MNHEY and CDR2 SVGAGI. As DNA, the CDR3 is TGTGCCAGCAGCACCGGGGAGACCCAGTACTTC. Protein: CASSTGETQYF.

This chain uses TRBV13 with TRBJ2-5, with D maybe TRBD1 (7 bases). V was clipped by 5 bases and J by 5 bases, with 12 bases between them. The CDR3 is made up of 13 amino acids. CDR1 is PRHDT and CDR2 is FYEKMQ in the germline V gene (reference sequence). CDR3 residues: CASSARGRETQYF. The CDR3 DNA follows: TGTGCCAGCAGCGCCAGGGGGAGGGAGACCCAGTACTTC.

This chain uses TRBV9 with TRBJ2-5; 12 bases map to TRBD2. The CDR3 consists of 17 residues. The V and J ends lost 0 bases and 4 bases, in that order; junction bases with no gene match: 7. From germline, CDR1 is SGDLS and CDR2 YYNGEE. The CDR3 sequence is CASSVASGGAGGETQYF. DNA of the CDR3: TGTGCCAGCAGCGTAGCTAGCGGGGGGGCCGGGGGAGAGACCCAGTACTTC.

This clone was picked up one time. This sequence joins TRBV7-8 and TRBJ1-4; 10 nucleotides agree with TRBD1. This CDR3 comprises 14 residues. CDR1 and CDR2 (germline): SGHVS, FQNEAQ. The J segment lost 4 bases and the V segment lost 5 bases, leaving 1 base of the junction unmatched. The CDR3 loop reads CASSRTGGNEKLFF. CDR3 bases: TGTGCCAGCAGCCGGACAGGGGGTAATGAAAAACTGTTTTTT.

CDR3 bases: TGTGCCAGCAGCGCGAGAGAGGGCGGGGAAAAACTGTTTTTT. Amino acid sequence: CASSAREGGEKLFF. The V call is TRBV9, the J call TRBJ1-4; D gene unclear. Between the trimmed V and J ends, which lost 3 bases and 8 bases, there was a span of 14 bases. Germline assignment: CDR1 SGDLS and CDR2 YYNGEE. The CDR3 sequence is 14 residues long.

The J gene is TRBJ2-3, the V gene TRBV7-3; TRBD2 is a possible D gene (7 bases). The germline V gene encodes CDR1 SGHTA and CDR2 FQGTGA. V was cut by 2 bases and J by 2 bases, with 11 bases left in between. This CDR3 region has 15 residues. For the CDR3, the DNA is TGTGCCAGCAGCTTAGCGGGGGCCTTCACAGATACGCAGTATTTT. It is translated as CASSLAGAFTDTQYF.

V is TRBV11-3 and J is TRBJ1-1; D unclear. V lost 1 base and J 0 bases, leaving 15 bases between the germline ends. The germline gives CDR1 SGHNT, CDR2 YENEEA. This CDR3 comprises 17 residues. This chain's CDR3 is CASSLVVVTEMNTEAFF. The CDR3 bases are TGTGCCAGCAGCTTAGTAGTCGTAACGGAGATGAACACTGAAGCTTTCTTT.

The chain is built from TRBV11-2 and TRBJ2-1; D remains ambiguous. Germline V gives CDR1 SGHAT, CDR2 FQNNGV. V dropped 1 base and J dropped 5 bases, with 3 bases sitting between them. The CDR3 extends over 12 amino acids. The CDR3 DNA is TGTGCCAGCAGCTTAGCTAACAATGAGCAGTTCTTC. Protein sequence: CASSLANNEQFF.

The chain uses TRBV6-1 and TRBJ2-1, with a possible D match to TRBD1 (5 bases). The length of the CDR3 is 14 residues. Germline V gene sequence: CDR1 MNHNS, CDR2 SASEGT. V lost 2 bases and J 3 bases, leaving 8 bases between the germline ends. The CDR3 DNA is TGTGCCAGCAGTGAAAGGGGCAGCTACAATGAGCAGTTCTTC. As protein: CASSERGSYNEQFF.

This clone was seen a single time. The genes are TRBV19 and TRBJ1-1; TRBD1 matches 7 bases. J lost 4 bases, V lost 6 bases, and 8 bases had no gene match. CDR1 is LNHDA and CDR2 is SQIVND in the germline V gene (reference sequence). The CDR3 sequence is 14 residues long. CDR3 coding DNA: TGTGCCAGTAGCGGACAGGTCGAGGGCACTGAAGCTTTCTTT. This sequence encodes CASSGQVEGTEAFF.

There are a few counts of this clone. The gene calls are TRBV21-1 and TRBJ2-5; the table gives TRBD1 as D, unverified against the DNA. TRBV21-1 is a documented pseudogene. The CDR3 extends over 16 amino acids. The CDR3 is CASSKGWDRAQETQYF. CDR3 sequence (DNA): TGTGCCAGCAGCAAAGGATGGGACAGGGCCCAAGAGACCCAGTACTTC.